A single sample gave rise to the 22 T cell receptor beta chains below, sequenced in a study of OX40 agonist ivuxolimab in advanced cancers. Assay used: immunoSEQ multiplex PCR; TCRdb lists only in-frame clones, some missing. The sample holds approximately 61,000 clones, 91% seen once. The input for sequencing was CD4+ or CD8+ T cells sorted from blood, taken in a trial of the OX40 agonist ivuxolimab. These TCRs come from an adult with an advanced solid tumor such as melanoma, head and neck, liver or kidney cancer.

The chain carries TRBV7-3 and TRBJ2-7; D might be TRBD2 (5 bases). The CDR3 extends over 12 amino acids. Germline V CDR1 and CDR2: SGHTA, FQGTGA. The germline V and J ends were trimmed by 1 base and 12 bases, with 13 bases remaining between them. In nucleotides, the CDR3 is TGTGCCAGCAGCTTAAAGCTCGGACGGGGGTACTTC. This translates into CASSLKLGRGYF. Full variable domain (outside the CDR3, taken from reference TRBV7-3 and TRBJ2-7): GAGVSQTPSNKVTEKGKYVELRCDPISGHTALYWYRQSLGQGPEFLIYFQGTGAADDSGLPNDRFFAVRPEGSVSTLKIQRTERGDSAVYLCASSLKLGRGYFGPGTRLTVT.

V gene TRBV11-2 combines with J gene TRBJ2-3, with D perhaps being TRBD1 or TRBD2 (5 bases each). The V gene lost 1 base and the J gene lost 2 bases, with 10 bases spanning the gap. Germline V CDR1 and CDR2: SGHAT, FQNNGV. The CDR3 totals 15 residues. The CDR3 coding sequence is TGTGCCAGCAGCTTAGTGGGGACCTACACAGATACGCAGTATTTT. This sequence encodes CASSLVGTYTDTQYF.

V is TRBV15 and J is TRBJ1-4; D unresolved. Germline V gene data show CDR1 as LNHNV and CDR2 as YYDKDF (reference sequence). Deletions cut 8 bases from V and 2 bases from J, with 9 bases between. The CDR3 runs 13 residues. The CDR3 DNA follows: TGTGCCACCGGCGGTCCGACTAATGAAAAACTGTTTTTT. It codes for CATGGPTNEKLFF.

The gene calls are TRBV4-2 and TRBJ2-7; D possibly matches TRBD1 or TRBD2 (5 bases each). The CDR3 has 15 residues. Germline V CDR1 and CDR2: LGHNA, YNFKEQ. V was trimmed by 0 bases and J by 0 bases, leaving 9 bases between them. The CDR3 loop reads CASSQEGDPSYEQYF. CDR3 coding DNA: TGTGCCAGCAGCCAAGAGGGGGATCCCTCCTACGAGCAGTACTTC.

About this clone: An end of the junction does not agree with germline; a read error may underlie this. The V gene is TRBV6-1, the J gene TRBJ1-4; D ambiguous. This CDR3 region has 14 residues. Germline V lookup: CDR1 MNHNS, CDR2 SASEGT. As DNA, the CDR3 is TGTGCCAGCAGCGAAGAGGTATTAGGTGAAAAACTGTTTTTT. Amino acid sequence: CASSEEVLGEKLFF.

This rearrangement joins TRBV14 to TRBJ2-7; possible D gene TRBD1, 7 bases. This CDR3 has 16 amino acids. V lost 1 base and J lost 3, with 16 bases in between. Germline values: CDR1 SGHDN, CDR2 FVKESK. DNA for the CDR3: TGTGCCAGCAGCCAAGGGGTCGCAGGGGGGTACTACGAGCAGTACTTC. Translating gives CASSQGVAGGYYEQYF.

This clone has a count of ten or more. The CDR3 DNA is TGTGCCAGTAGTGTTCAGGGACACACTGAAGCTTTCTTT. Translated: CASSVQGHTEAFF. The J gene is TRBJ1-1, the V gene TRBV19; D possibly corresponds to TRBD1 (5 bases). CDR3 length: 13 residues. Between the trimmed V and J ends, which lost 5 bases and 3 bases, there was a span of 10 bases. CDR1 and CDR2 from the germline V gene are LNHDA and SQIVND (reference sequence).

The chain is built from TRBV11-1 and TRBJ2-7; no clear D gene. V lost 1 base and J lost 5, with 3 bases in between. This CDR3 is built from 11 residues. Germline V gene data show CDR1 as SGHAT and CDR2 as FQDESV (reference sequence). CDR3 sequence reads: CASSLGNEQYF. The CDR3 region has the DNA TGTGCCAGCAGCTTAGGTAACGAGCAGTACTTC.

The V and J genes are TRBV6-5 and TRBJ1-1; the match to TRBD1 covers 8 bases. Germline assignment: CDR1 MNHEY and CDR2 SVGAGI. This CDR3 region has 14 residues. Germline trimming cut 8 bases from V and 1 base from J; bases unmatched to any gene: 6. The CDR3 nucleotides are TGTGCCAGCGGAGGGGACAGGCCGAACACTGAAGCTTTCTTT. Translating it yields CASGGDRPNTEAFF.

This rearrangement joins TRBV4-1 to TRBJ1-1; D is perhaps TRBD1 (6 bases). Trimming took off 0 bases at V and 3 bases at J, with 23 bases between the two ends. CDR3 length: 19 amino acids. Germline V gene data show CDR1 as MGHRA and CDR2 as YSYEKL. In nucleotides, the CDR3 is TGCGCCAGCAGCCAAGAGGGGGCCGGGGGCAGGGAGGATGACACTGAAGCTTTCTTT. Encoded protein: CASSQEGAGGREDDTEAFF.

This clone appeared a single time. The identical CDR3 is also encoded by other nucleotide sequences in the sample. The chain combines TRBV6-6 with TRBJ1-1; no firm D call. Germline values: CDR1 MNHNY, CDR2 SVGAGI (reference sequence). Trimming left V 8 bases short and J 3 bases short, with 13 bases between. The CDR3 covers 13 residues. This chain's CDR3 is CASGMDVDTEAFF. CDR3 nucleotides: TGTGCCAGCGGAATGGATGTCGACACTGAAGCTTTCTTT.

This clone was seen only a few times. This rearrangement joins TRBV15 to TRBJ2-3, with D perhaps TRBD2 (6 bases). Trimming pared 0 bases from V and 1 base from J, leaving 11 bases between. Germline V gene sequence: CDR1 LNHNV, CDR2 YYDKDF (reference sequence). The CDR3 is made up of 16 amino acids. In DNA form, the CDR3 reads TGTGCCACCAGCAGAGACCCCGGGAGCGGCACAGATACGCAGTATTTT. Translation: CATSRDPGSGTDTQYF.

The CDR3 DNA is TGTGCCAGCAGAGAAGGGACAGGGACACTGTTTTTT. Amino acid sequence: CASREGTGTLFF. The rearrangement uses TRBV13 and TRBJ2-2; 9 bases line up with TRBD1. This CDR3 is 12 amino acids long. Germline loops: CDR1 PRHDT, CDR2 FYEKMQ (reference sequence). V shed 6 bases and J 14 bases; nucleotides not matched to a gene: 7.

The chain links TRBV5-6 to TRBJ2-7, with 8 positions matching TRBD2. The CDR3 is made up of 12 amino acids. CDR1 and CDR2 (germline): SGHDT, YYEEEE. The trim removed 3 bases at V and 6 bases at J, leaving 2 bases unmatched. The chain's CDR3 is CASSSSGGEQYF. CDR3 nucleotide sequence: TGTGCCAGCAGCTCGAGCGGGGGCGAGCAGTACTTC. Complete variable domain (other parts from reference TRBV5-6 and TRBJ2-7): DAGVTQSPTHLIKTRGQQVTLRCSPKSGHDTVSWYQQALGQGPQFIFQYYEEEERQRGNFPDRFSGHQFPNYSSELNVNALLLGDSALYLCASSSSGGEQYFGPGTRLTVT.

In its sample, this clone was seen once. The chain uses TRBV7-9 and TRBJ2-7; D gene ambiguous. Germline V CDR1 and CDR2: SEHNR, FQNEAQ (reference sequence). The CDR3 has 13 amino acids. V lost 6 bases to trimming and J lost 6 bases, with 15 bases between them. CDR3 bases: TGTGCCAGCAGTCAGACCGACGTATCCGAGCAGTACTTC. As protein: CASSQTDVSEQYF. Together with reference TRBV7-9 and TRBJ2-7, the CDR3 gives the full variable domain: DTGVSQNPRHKITKRGQNVTFRCDPISEHNRLYWYRQTLGQGPEFLTYFQNEAQLEKSRLLSDRFSAERPKGSFSTLEIQRTEQGDSAMYLCASSQTDVSEQYFGPGTRLTVT.

The chain uses TRBV10-3 and TRBJ2-3; D is perhaps TRBD1 (6 bases). Germline loops: CDR1 ENHRY, CDR2 SYGVKD. The V end was cut by 6 bases, the J end by 4 bases, with 17 bases between. The CDR3 has 15 residues. CDR3 protein: CAIRGIGGVADTQYF. The CDR3 region has the DNA TGTGCCATCAGGGGGATAGGGGGTGTGGCAGATACGCAGTATTTT.

V is TRBV5-6 and J is TRBJ2-3, with 9 bases aligning to TRBD1. CDR3 length: 15 amino acids. Germline V gene data show CDR1 as SGHDT and CDR2 as YYEEEE. V lost 4 bases, J lost 2 bases, and 5 bases stayed unmatched. In DNA form, the CDR3 reads TGTGCCAGCAGCCTACAGGGGGCCAACACAGATACGCAGTATTTT. This translates into CASSLQGANTDTQYF. Full variable domain (rest looked up from reference TRBV5-6 and TRBJ2-3): DAGVTQSPTHLIKTRGQQVTLRCSPKSGHDTVSWYQQALGQGPQFIFQYYEEEERQRGNFPDRFSGHQFPNYSSELNVNALLLGDSALYLCASSLQGANTDTQYFGPGTRLTVL.

Only one count was recorded for this clone. This chain uses TRBV19 with TRBJ1-1; D gene uncertain. Germline CDR1 LNHDA, CDR2 SQIVND (reference sequence). Trimming removed 5 bases at V and 0 bases at J, with 16 bases between. There are 16 residues in the CDR3. The CDR3 nucleotides read TGTGCCAGTAGTTCGGACCAGATGGGAATGAACACTGAAGCTTTCTTT. This codes for CASSSDQMGMNTEAFF. The full variable domain, its missing parts supplied by reference TRBV19 and TRBJ1-1, is DGGITQSPKYLFRKEGQNVTLSCEQNLNHDAMYWYRQDPGQGLRLIYYSQIVNDFQKGDIAEGYSVSREKKESFPLTVTSAQKNPTAFYLCASSSDQMGMNTEAFFGQGTRLTVV.

The chain is built from TRBV7-9 and TRBJ2-3; D ambiguous. The CDR3 extends over 13 amino acids. The germline V and J ends were trimmed by 4 bases and 0 bases, with 5 bases remaining between them. Germline CDR1 reads SEHNR; CDR2 reads FQNEAQ (reference sequence). CDR3 amino acids: CASSSSSTDTQYF. Written as DNA, the CDR3 is TGTGCCAGCAGCTCGTCTAGCACAGATACGCAGTATTTT.

This clone was seen only once. The chain carries TRBV4-2 and TRBJ2-5, with D unresolved. The germline V gene encodes CDR1 LGHNA and CDR2 YNFKEQ. The V end was cut by 2 bases, the J end by 5 bases, with 15 bases between. CDR3 size: 15 residues. The CDR3 spells CASSQSPGVGETQYF. The CDR3 DNA is TGTGCCAGCAGCCAATCGCCTGGTGTGGGGGAGACCCAGTACTTC.

This clone was seen once. V is TRBV5-6 and J is TRBJ1-5; no reliable D call. The CDR3 consists of 12 residues. V gave up 0 bases and J gave up 7 bases, with 5 bases separating them. In germline, CDR1 is SGHDT, CDR2 YYEEEE. CDR3 nucleotides: TGTGCCAGCAGCTTGGGTAGACAGCCCCAGCATTTT. This codes for CASSLGRQPQHF.

The chain combines TRBV10-3 with TRBJ2-5, with D uncertain. The CDR3 covers 12 residues. CDR1 and CDR2 (germline): ENHRY, SYGVKD. Deletions cut 0 bases from V and 5 bases from J, with 4 bases between. CDR3 in DNA: TGTGCCATCAGTGAGTCAGAGGAGACCCAGTACTTC. Protein product: CAISESEETQYF.